This T cell receptor beta chain is from a study of regulatory T cells in long-lasting Graves disease. The time point here: newly diagnosed GD, antithyroid drugs for less than 3 months. Scientists built the TCR library using RNA that was extracted from PBMCs. This clonotype was detected many times. HTBI primers from iRepertoire and Arm-PCR of CDR3 regions yielded the TCR beta libraries. TCRdb re-called the multiplex PCR reads through MiXCR, storing one row per CDR3 protein. The sample lists a few hundred thousand distinct CDR3 sequences, about 15% seen once, with approximately 7.6% in the top ten. The CDR3 extends over 15 amino acids. The trim removed 5 bases at V and 10 bases at J, leaving 15 bases unmatched. Germline CDR1 is GTSNPN and CDR2 is SVGIG (reference sequence). The same specimen was also included in a second study, on T cells in Graves' hyperthyroidism and ophthalmopathy.

The chain employs TRBV30 and TRBJ2-1; 9 positions match TRBD2. This specimen consisted of peripheral blood mononuclear cells (PBMCs), obtained at new diagnosis, from a patient treated with antithyroid drugs. The sequence derives from a woman between 40 and 50 years old with Graves disease. CDR3 protein: CAWGGTSTQSLEQFF. CDR3 sequence (DNA): TGTGCCTGGGGCGGGACTAGCACTCAATCATTGGAGCAGTTCTTC. The entire variable domain, with the rest obtained from reference TRBV30 and TRBJ2-1, is as follows: SQTIHQWPATLVQPVGSPLSLECTVEGTSNPNLYWYRQAAGRGLQLLFYSVGIGQISSEVPQNLSASRPQDRQFILSSKKLLLSDSGFYLCAWGGTSTQSLEQFFGPGTRLTVL.